These 15 T cell receptor beta chains share one sample of origin, sequenced in a study of blood T cell repertoires in COVID-19. Data came from immunoSEQ multiplex PCR; TCRdb stores just in-frame clones and leaves some out. The sample lists some 190,000 clones; approximately 82% were seen once. Sequenced input: peripheral blood. The receptors were gathered from an elderly woman with active or convalescent COVID-19.

The V gene is TRBV4-1, the J gene TRBJ2-1; D not certain. From germline, CDR1 is MGHRA and CDR2 YSYEKL. CDR3 length equals 13 residues. V was clipped by 4 bases and J by 7 bases, with 11 bases between them. CDR3 sequence reads: CASSRGDLNEQFF. The CDR3 region has the DNA TGCGCCAGCAGCCGAGGCGACTTAAATGAGCAGTTCTTC.

The chain is built from TRBV9 and TRBJ2-3; 8 bases align to TRBD1. The CDR3 contains 18 residues. V lost 2 bases, J lost 4 bases, and 15 bases stayed unmatched. Germline CDR1 SGDLS, CDR2 YYNGEE. The CDR3 DNA is TGTGCCAGCAGCGTCAGCCAGGGTGGGCCAGGGGGCCCAGATACGCAGTATTTT. Translation: CASSVSQGGPGGPDTQYF.

V gene TRBV6-4 combines with J gene TRBJ1-2, with 8 bases aligning to TRBD1. Germline V gene data show CDR1 as MRHNA and CDR2 as SNTAGT. V lost 2 bases to trimming and J lost 8 bases; unmatched junction nucleotides: 7. The CDR3 is 14 residues long. CDR3 residues: CASSDGTGSYGYTF. The CDR3, as DNA: TGTGCCAGCAGTGACGGGACAGGATCTTACGGCTACACCTTC.

The table lists this clone with a count of one. The genes are TRBV7-3 and TRBJ1-2; perhaps TRBD1 as D (6 bases). This CDR3 has 13 residues. CDR1 is SGHTA, CDR2 FQGTGA, per germline. V dropped 1 base and J dropped 8 bases, with 11 bases sitting between them. CDR3 in DNA: TGTGCCAGCAGCTTAATACACAGGGACGGCTACACCTTC. Protein: CASSLIHRDGYTF.

V gene TRBV9 combines with J gene TRBJ1-2; possibly TRBD1 for D (6 bases). The CDR3 runs to 13 residues. V was trimmed by 1 base and J by 3 bases, leaving 7 bases between them. Germline CDR1 and CDR2: SGDLS and YYNGEE. This CDR3 reads CASSVRQDYGYTF. The CDR3 region has the DNA TGTGCCAGCAGCGTACGACAGGACTATGGCTACACCTTC. Full variable domain (rest looked up from reference TRBV9 and TRBJ1-2): DSGVTQTPKHLITATGQRVTLRCSPRSGDLSVYWYQQSLDQGLQFLIQYYNGEERAKGNILERFSAQQFPDLHSELNLSSLELGDSALYFCASSVRQDYGYTFGSGTRLTVV.

The rearrangement uses TRBV9 and TRBJ1-3; 10 bases agree with TRBD1. Germline CDR1 is SGDLS and CDR2 is YYNGEE. The CDR3 is made up of 17 amino acids. V lost 5 bases, J lost 0 bases, and 8 bases stayed unmatched. The CDR3 DNA sequence: TGTGCCAGCAGAGACAGGGGGCGAATTAGCTCTGGAAACACCATATATTTT. Protein: CASRDRGRISSGNTIYF.

This clone was seen more than once but under ten times. The V and J genes are TRBV5-3 and TRBJ1-5; 7 bases match TRBD1. TRBV5-3 is flagged as an ORF with uncertain function. Trimming took 4 bases from V and 4 from J; bases not matched to a gene: 8. The CDR3 totals 15 residues. Written as DNA, the CDR3 is TGTGCCAGAAGCGAGCCCGGGACAGTAAATCAGCCCCAGCATTTT. Its translation: CARSEPGTVNQPQHF.

This clone has only a few counts. The sample holds other DNA sequences that translate to the same CDR3. The rearrangement uses TRBV6-5 and TRBJ1-1; D unresolved. The CDR3 runs to 13 residues. Germline values: CDR1 MNHEY, CDR2 SVGAGI. V shed 2 bases and J shed 1 base, with 5 bases lying between them. CDR3 sequence reads: CASSYNRNTEAFF. Written as DNA, the CDR3 is TGTGCCAGCAGTTACAACAGGAACACTGAAGCTTTCTTT.

In its sample, this clone was seen once. This sequence joins TRBV5-1 and TRBJ2-5; maybe TRBD1 (6 bases). Trimming shortened V by 9 bases and J by 5 bases, and 17 bases separated the two germline ends. The length of the CDR3 is 13 residues. CDR1 SGHRS and CDR2 YFSETQ come from the germline V gene. The DNA for the CDR3 is TGCGCCACCCGGAAGGGGGTCGGGGAGACCCAGTACTTC. Its protein product is CATRKGVGETQYF.

J is TRBJ2-3 and V is TRBV14; D ambiguous. Germline CDR1 reads SGHDN; CDR2 reads FVKESK. The germline V and J ends were trimmed by 6 bases and 0 bases, with 16 bases remaining between them. The CDR3 runs 16 residues. CDR3 nucleotide sequence: TGTGCCAGCAGTTCCTACGGCGGTGGGAGCACAGATACGCAGTATTTT. It codes for CASSSYGGGSTDTQYF.

The gene calls are TRBV5-1 and TRBJ2-3; the D gene is possibly TRBD1 (6 bases). CDR1 is SGHRS, CDR2 YFSETQ, per germline. The V gene lost 5 bases and the J gene lost 2 bases, with 15 bases spanning the gap. The length of the CDR3 is 15 residues. The CDR3 DNA reads as TGCGCCAGCAGTCAACTGGACAGCTACACAGATACGCAGTATTTT. The encoded protein is CASSQLDSYTDTQYF.

This clone was detected a few times. The chain has TRBV20-1 and TRBJ2-5; D perhaps matches TRBD1 (5 bases). The V end was cut by 3 bases, the J end by 5 bases, with 10 bases between. From germline, CDR1 is DFQATT and CDR2 SNEGSKA (reference sequence). The CDR3 has 12 amino acids. The CDR3 DNA reads as TGCAGTGCTAGTGCAGGGTGGGAGACCCAGTACTTC. Translated, it gives CSASAGWETQYF.

The gene calls are TRBV18 and TRBJ2-1; TRBD2 matches at 11 bases. This CDR3 region has 15 residues. The germline gives CDR1 KGHSH, CDR2 LQKENI. V was pared by 1 base and J by 6 bases, with 2 bases of the junction left unmatched. The CDR3 DNA follows: TGTGCCAGCTCACCACTAGCGGGAGGGGTCAATGAGCAGTTCTTC. Its protein product is CASSPLAGGVNEQFF.

This clone appeared a single time. The V gene is TRBV11-2, the J gene TRBJ2-1, with a weak D call TRBD2 (6 bases). Trimming took 1 base from V and 7 from J, leaving 17 bases between them. The CDR3 has 16 residues. Germline V gene data show CDR1 as SGHAT and CDR2 as FQNNGV. This chain's CDR3 is CASSLGVSGPQNEQFF. CDR3 bases: TGTGCCAGCAGCTTAGGAGTCAGCGGGCCTCAGAATGAGCAGTTCTTC.

The rearrangement joins TRBV7-2 to TRBJ2-5, with D unclear. The CDR3 sequence is 13 residues long. CDR1 and CDR2 from the germline V gene are SGHTA and FQGNSA. Deletions cut 3 bases from V and 5 bases from J, with 10 bases between. The CDR3: CASSFPAGETQYF. CDR3 coding DNA: TGTGCCAGCAGCTTCCCAGCAGGCGAGACCCAGTACTTC.